This is a list of T cell receptor beta chains from one sample in a study of blood T cell repertoires in COVID-19. TCRdb's table, derived via immunoSEQ multiplex PCR, lists solely in-frame clones and lacks some. The table includes more than 95,000 clones, roughly 80% detected once. The specimen was peripheral blood. The source of these receptors is a woman older than 75 with active or convalescent COVID-19. Each CDR3 is given with its conserved first and last residue. D genes are given only for firm matches. Rows give clone size only sometimes, using once, few, many, or a class for an expanded clone.

clone_size: .
j_call: TRBJ2-3
cdr3_length: 15
v_call: TRBV28
d_call: TRBD2
cdr3_nt: TGTGCCAGCAGTTTATACGGGGGGGAGACAGATACGCAGTATTTT
cdr3_aa: CASSLYGGETDTQYF

clone_size: once
j_call: TRBJ1-1
cdr3_length: 15
v_call: TRBV5-4
d_call: TRBD1
cdr3_nt: TGTGCCAGCAGCTTTGTGGACAGGGCTAGATCTGAAGCTTTCTTT
cdr3_aa: CASSFVDRARSEAFF

clone_size: .
j_call: TRBJ2-3
cdr3_length: 12
v_call: TRBV7-2
d_call: .
cdr3_nt: TGTGCCAGCAGCTTGTATTTAAGCACGCAGTATTTT
cdr3_aa: CASSLYLSTQYF

clone_size: .
j_call: TRBJ2-1
cdr3_length: 13
v_call: TRBV2
d_call: .
cdr3_nt: TGTGCCGGTTCGGGACTTCTCAGCAATGAGCAGTTCTTC
cdr3_aa: CAGSGLLSNEQFF

clone_size: few
j_call: TRBJ1-6
cdr3_length: 12
v_call: TRBV7-8
d_call: .
cdr3_nt: TGTGCCAGCAGCCTCAATAATTCACCCCTCCACTTT
cdr3_aa: CASSLNNSPLHF

clone_size: .
j_call: TRBJ2-5
cdr3_length: 15
v_call: TRBV7-9
d_call: TRBD2
cdr3_nt: TGTGCCAGCAGCCTCGCTAGCGGGAGGGGGGAGACCCAGTACTTC
cdr3_aa: CASSLASGRGETQYF

clone_size: .
j_call: TRBJ2-7
cdr3_length: 14
v_call: TRBV14
d_call: TRBD1
cdr3_nt: TGTGCCAGCAGCCCCAGGACAGGTACCTACGAGCAGTACTTC
cdr3_aa: CASSPRTGTYEQYF

clone_size: .
j_call: TRBJ1-4
cdr3_length: 13
v_call: TRBV29-1
d_call: .
cdr3_nt: TGCAGCGTTGAAAGAGCCAGAGGTGAAAAACTGTTTTTT
cdr3_aa: CSVERARGEKLFF

clone_size: .
j_call: TRBJ2-2
cdr3_length: 16
v_call: TRBV28
d_call: TRBD2
cdr3_nt: TGTGCCAGCAGTTTAGGGCTAGCGGGGGTTTCCGGGGAGCTGTTTTTT
cdr3_aa: CASSLGLAGVSGELFF

clone_size: .
j_call: TRBJ1-5
cdr3_length: 14
v_call: TRBV7-8
d_call: .
cdr3_nt: TGTGCCAGCAGCTTATCTGGGGGGTATCAGCCCCAGCATTTT
cdr3_aa: CASSLSGGYQPQHF

clone_size: .
j_call: TRBJ1-1
cdr3_length: 14
v_call: TRBV9
d_call: .
cdr3_nt: TGTGCCAGCAGCCCCCGGGGGGATAACACTGAAGCTTTCTTT
cdr3_aa: CASSPRGDNTEAFF

clone_size: .
j_call: TRBJ2-3
cdr3_length: 15
v_call: TRBV5-1
d_call: TRBD2
cdr3_nt: TGCGCCAGCAGCTTCGGGACTAGCGGGGCCGATACGCAGTATTTT
cdr3_aa: CASSFGTSGADTQYF

clone_size: .
j_call: TRBJ1-1
cdr3_length: 11
v_call: TRBV20-1
d_call: .
cdr3_nt: TGCAGTACCACACCGAACACTGAAGCTTTCTTT
cdr3_aa: CSTTPNTEAFF

clone_size: .
j_call: TRBJ1-6
cdr3_length: 13
v_call: TRBV28
d_call: TRBD1
cdr3_nt: TGTGCCAGCTACCGGGACAGGGGTACACCCCTCCACTTT
cdr3_aa: CASYRDRGTPLHF

clone_size: .
j_call: TRBJ2-2
cdr3_length: 13
v_call: TRBV27
d_call: .
cdr3_nt: TGTGCCAGCAGTTTTAGGAACACCGGGGAGCTGTTTTTT
cdr3_aa: CASSFRNTGELFF

clone_size: .
j_call: TRBJ1-1
cdr3_length: 12
v_call: TRBV2
d_call: .
cdr3_nt: TGTGCCAGCAGTGGGACAGTGGGCGAAGCTTTCTTT
cdr3_aa: CASSGTVGEAFF

clone_size: .
j_call: TRBJ2-7
cdr3_length: 17
v_call: TRBV5-1
d_call: TRBD1
cdr3_nt: TGCGCCAGCAGCTTGGGTGTGGGGGGACAGGACTCCTACGAGCAGTACTTC
cdr3_aa: CASSLGVGGQDSYEQYF

clone_size: once
j_call: TRBJ1-5
cdr3_length: 16
v_call: TRBV2
d_call: .
cdr3_nt: TGTGCCAGCAGTGAATATGGAGTAAGTCCCAATCAGCCCCAGCATTTT
cdr3_aa: CASSEYGVSPNQPQHF

clone_size: .
j_call: TRBJ2-5
cdr3_length: 16
v_call: TRBV10-3
d_call: TRBD2
cdr3_nt: TGTGCCATCAGTGAGTCGAGGCCCCGGGAGGAAGAGACCCAGTACTTC
cdr3_aa: CAISESRPREEETQYF

clone_size: .
j_call: TRBJ1-2
cdr3_length: 16
v_call: TRBV28
d_call: .
cdr3_nt: TGTGCCAGCAGTTTCCCAAAACTGCGGACTAACTATGGCTACACCTTC
cdr3_aa: CASSFPKLRTNYGYTF

clone_size: once
j_call: TRBJ2-1
cdr3_length: 15
v_call: TRBV2
d_call: TRBD2
cdr3_nt: TGTGCCAGCAGTGGTGGCGGGGGCTCCTACAATGAGCAGTTCTTC
cdr3_aa: CASSGGGGSYNEQFF

clone_size: .
j_call: TRBJ1-6
cdr3_length: 19
v_call: TRBV27
d_call: TRBD1
cdr3_nt: TGTGCCAGCAGTTTATTCTTTCGACAGGGGAGTTCGAGAAATTCACCCCTCCACTTT
cdr3_aa: CASSLFFRQGSSRNSPLHF

clone_size: .
j_call: TRBJ2-1
cdr3_length: 13
v_call: TRBV2
d_call: .
cdr3_nt: TGTGCCAGCAGTGTTATGACAGACAATGAGCAGTTCTTC
cdr3_aa: CASSVMTDNEQFF

clone_size: .
j_call: TRBJ2-7
cdr3_length: 16
v_call: TRBV7-2
d_call: TRBD2
cdr3_nt: TGTGCCAGCAGCTTAGTAGGCTGGCTAGCGGTTTACGAGCAGTACTTC
cdr3_aa: CASSLVGWLAVYEQYF

clone_size: .
j_call: TRBJ2-7
cdr3_length: 13
v_call: TRBV28
d_call: TRBD2
cdr3_nt: TGTGCCAGCAGTTTATCTCTAGCGGGGGGGCCAGAGTTC
cdr3_aa: CASSLSLAGGPEF

clone_size: .
j_call: TRBJ2-7
cdr3_length: 15
v_call: TRBV11-2
d_call: TRBD1
cdr3_nt: TGTGCCAGCAGCTTAGTGGACAGGGGTGGGAAAAAGCAGTACTTC
cdr3_aa: CASSLVDRGGKKQYF

clone_size: .
j_call: TRBJ2-2
cdr3_length: 15
v_call: TRBV24-1
d_call: TRBD1
cdr3_nt: TGTGCCACCGCACCCTCGAGCAGGGGGACCGGGGAGCTGTTTTTT
cdr3_aa: CATAPSSRGTGELFF

clone_size: .
j_call: TRBJ2-5
cdr3_length: 12
v_call: TRBV30
d_call: .
cdr3_nt: TGTGCCTGGATAGGCGGGGAAGAGACCCAGTACTTC
cdr3_aa: CAWIGGEETQYF

clone_size: once
j_call: TRBJ2-1
cdr3_length: 15
v_call: TRBV6-1
d_call: TRBD1
cdr3_nt: TGTGCCAGCAGGGGGACAGGCTCCCAGGGCAATGAGCAGTTCTTC
cdr3_aa: CASRGTGSQGNEQFF

clone_size: .
j_call: TRBJ2-5
cdr3_length: 14
v_call: TRBV5-1
d_call: TRBD2
cdr3_nt: TGCGCCAGCAGCTTGACTGCGGGAGAAGAGACCCAGTACTTC
cdr3_aa: CASSLTAGEETQYF

clone_size: .
j_call: TRBJ1-5
cdr3_length: 14
v_call: TRBV28
d_call: TRBD1
cdr3_nt: TGTGCCAGCTTAACCGGGACAGGGAATCAGCCCCAGCATTTT
cdr3_aa: CASLTGTGNQPQHF

clone_size: .
j_call: TRBJ2-7
cdr3_length: 14
v_call: TRBV6-5
d_call: .
cdr3_nt: TGTGCCAGCAGCTTACGTGACAGAGCCTACGAGCAGTACTTC
cdr3_aa: CASSLRDRAYEQYF

clone_size: .
j_call: TRBJ1-2
cdr3_length: 12
v_call: TRBV29-1
d_call: TRBD1
cdr3_nt: TGCAGCGGGGGACAGTCTGGCTATGGCTACACCTTC
cdr3_aa: CSGGQSGYGYTF

clone_size: .
j_call: TRBJ2-7
cdr3_length: 15
v_call: TRBV15
d_call: TRBD1
cdr3_nt: TGTGCCACCAGCAGAACCCGGGACAGGGGCTACGAGCAGTACTTC
cdr3_aa: CATSRTRDRGYEQYF

clone_size: .
j_call: TRBJ1-5
cdr3_length: 15
v_call: TRBV6-5
d_call: .
cdr3_nt: TGTGCCAGCAGGGGGCCACCTTATAGCAATCAGCCCCAGCATTTT
cdr3_aa: CASRGPPYSNQPQHF

clone_size: .
j_call: TRBJ1-1
cdr3_length: 17
v_call: TRBV7-2
d_call: TRBD1
cdr3_nt: TGTGCCAGCAGCTTATACTGGCAGGGGGGAACGAACACTGAAGCTTTCTTT
cdr3_aa: CASSLYWQGGTNTEAFF

clone_size: .
j_call: TRBJ2-5
cdr3_length: 17
v_call: TRBV24-1
d_call: TRBD2
cdr3_nt: TGTGCCACCAGTGATTCCGGACTAGCGGGGGCAAAAGAGACCCAGTACTTC
cdr3_aa: CATSDSGLAGAKETQYF

clone_size: .
j_call: TRBJ1-4
cdr3_length: 16
v_call: TRBV5-6
d_call: TRBD1
cdr3_nt: TGTGCCAGCAGCTTGTGGCAGGGGGTACTCAATGAAAAACTGTTTTTT
cdr3_aa: CASSLWQGVLNEKLFF

clone_size: few
j_call: TRBJ2-2
cdr3_length: 15
v_call: TRBV3-1/TRBV3-2
d_call: TRBD2
cdr3_nt: TGTGCCAGCAGCCGTGAAGCGGGACTCACCGGGGAGCTGTTTTTT
cdr3_aa: CASSREAGLTGELFF

clone_size: .
j_call: TRBJ1-1
cdr3_length: 15
v_call: TRBV3-1/TRBV3-2
d_call: TRBD1
cdr3_nt: TGTGCCAGCGGGGGGACAGTTTTAAAGTGGACTGAAGCTTTCTTT
cdr3_aa: CASGGTVLKWTEAFF

clone_size: .
j_call: TRBJ1-3
cdr3_length: 14
v_call: TRBV7-2
d_call: .
cdr3_nt: TGTGCCAGCAGCGCTCAGGGCTCTGGAAACACCATATATTTT
cdr3_aa: CASSAQGSGNTIYF

clone_size: .
j_call: TRBJ1-1
cdr3_length: 16
v_call: TRBV18
d_call: .
cdr3_nt: TGTGCCAGCTCACCGGTTAGGGCAGGGGTGAACACTGAAGCTTTCTTT
cdr3_aa: CASSPVRAGVNTEAFF

clone_size: once
j_call: TRBJ2-4
cdr3_length: 15
v_call: TRBV30
d_call: TRBD1
cdr3_nt: TGTGCCTGGAGCGGGGACAGGGAGGCCAAAAACATTCAGTACTTC
cdr3_aa: CAWSGDREAKNIQYF

clone_size: once
j_call: TRBJ2-7
cdr3_length: 14
v_call: TRBV6-6
d_call: .
cdr3_nt: TGTGCCAGCAGTTATTCAGGTTCAGGGTACGAGCAGTACTTC
cdr3_aa: CASSYSGSGYEQYF

clone_size: .
j_call: TRBJ2-1
cdr3_length: 14
v_call: TRBV5-1
d_call: TRBD1
cdr3_nt: TGCGCCAGCAGCTTCGGGACAGGGCGCGATGAGCAGTTCTTC
cdr3_aa: CASSFGTGRDEQFF

clone_size: .
j_call: TRBJ2-1
cdr3_length: 16
v_call: TRBV9
d_call: .
cdr3_nt: TGTGCCAGCAGCGCCCAAGCGGCCCCCTCCTACAATGAGCAGTTCTTC
cdr3_aa: CASSAQAAPSYNEQFF

clone_size: .
j_call: TRBJ1-6
cdr3_length: 17
v_call: TRBV7-6
d_call: .
cdr3_nt: TGTGCCAGCAGCTTATGGTCCGGGGGGGCAACAAATTCACCCCTCCACTTT
cdr3_aa: CASSLWSGGATNSPLHF

clone_size: .
j_call: TRBJ1-1
cdr3_length: 14
v_call: TRBV3-1/TRBV3-2
d_call: .
cdr3_nt: TGTGCCAGCAGCCTAGTGACTGGAAACACTGAAGCTTTCTTT
cdr3_aa: CASSLVTGNTEAFF

clone_size: few
j_call: TRBJ2-7
cdr3_length: 14
v_call: TRBV28
d_call: TRBD1
cdr3_nt: TGTGCCAGCAGATCCCCGGGACAGGTCTACGAGCAGTACTTC
cdr3_aa: CASRSPGQVYEQYF

clone_size: .
j_call: TRBJ1-6
cdr3_length: 14
v_call: TRBV2
d_call: .
cdr3_nt: TGTGCCAGCAGTGAGAGGACTTTCTATTCACCCCTCCACTTT
cdr3_aa: CASSERTFYSPLHF

clone_size: .
j_call: TRBJ2-3
cdr3_length: 13
v_call: TRBV20-1
d_call: .
cdr3_nt: TGCAGTGCTAGTGCCGGACTCTTAGATACGCAGTATTTT
cdr3_aa: CSASAGLLDTQYF

clone_size: .
j_call: TRBJ2-1
cdr3_length: 16
v_call: TRBV24-1
d_call: TRBD2
cdr3_nt: TGTGCCACCAGTGATCTGGGGACTAGCGTCGGCAATGAGCAGTTCTTC
cdr3_aa: CATSDLGTSVGNEQFF

clone_size: .
j_call: TRBJ2-5
cdr3_length: 16
v_call: TRBV9
d_call: TRBD2
cdr3_nt: TGTGCCAGCAGCGTAACGGCGCGGGGGGACGAAGAGACCCAGTACTTC
cdr3_aa: CASSVTARGDEETQYF

clone_size: many
j_call: TRBJ2-5
cdr3_length: 13
v_call: TRBV7-9
d_call: .
cdr3_nt: TGTGCCAGCAGCTTAGAGCTGATAGAGACCCAGTACTTC
cdr3_aa: CASSLELIETQYF

clone_size: .
j_call: TRBJ1-1
cdr3_length: 13
v_call: TRBV12-3/TRBV12-4
d_call: .
cdr3_nt: TGTGCCAGCACCCAACAGGGTAACACTGAAGCTTTCTTT
cdr3_aa: CASTQQGNTEAFF

clone_size: few
j_call: TRBJ1-3
cdr3_length: 17
v_call: TRBV5-6
d_call: .
cdr3_nt: TGTGCCAGCAGCCCCTATTGGGGCAGGGAAGGGATAAACACCATATATTTT
cdr3_aa: CASSPYWGREGINTIYF

clone_size: .
j_call: TRBJ2-3
cdr3_length: 19
v_call: TRBV10-3
d_call: TRBD2
cdr3_nt: TGTGCCAATAGATGGACTAGCGGGAGAAGTACCCCTAGCCCAGATACGCAGTATTTT
cdr3_aa: CANRWTSGRSTPSPDTQYF

clone_size: once
j_call: TRBJ1-2
cdr3_length: 13
v_call: TRBV2
d_call: TRBD1
cdr3_nt: TGTGCCAGCAGCAAACAGGGGGACTATGGCTACACCTTC
cdr3_aa: CASSKQGDYGYTF

clone_size: .
j_call: TRBJ2-5
cdr3_length: 15
v_call: TRBV5-4
d_call: .
cdr3_nt: TGTGCCAGCAGCTTGGTCGCCCGGGGCCAAGAGACCCAGTACTTC
cdr3_aa: CASSLVARGQETQYF

clone_size: .
j_call: TRBJ2-2
cdr3_length: 13
v_call: TRBV24-1
d_call: .
cdr3_nt: TGTGCCACCAGTGGTCGGGGAACCGGGGAGCTGTTTTTT
cdr3_aa: CATSGRGTGELFF